This record covers a single TCR beta chain. Its antigen remains unknown. This table comes from immunoSEQ multiplex PCR, and its TCRdb copy is limited to in-frame clones, with some not included. The sample yields about 88,000 clones, about 78% seen once. The ends were cut back, 5 bases at V and 6 bases at J, with 14 bases in the middle. This CDR3 has 13 residues. Germline CDR1 reads SGHTA; CDR2 reads FQGNSA. The source of the sample is a study of radiotherapy plus CTLA-4 blockade in lung cancer. Study results and caveats: There was expansion of tumor-derived TCR clones in blood after radiotherapy plus ipilimumab.

The genes are TRBV7-2 and TRBJ2-7, with D tentatively TRBD1 (5 bases). The input for sequencing was peripheral blood, taken from a patient treated with radiotherapy plus ipilimumab. The clonotype originates from a human donor with non-small cell lung cancer that progressed on radiotherapy plus ipilimumab. The CDR3 bases are TGTGCCAGCAGCATAGACACAGGAGCCGAGCAGTACTTC. Its protein product is CASSIDTGAEQYF. The full variable domain, with the rest looked up from reference TRBV7-2 and TRBJ2-7, is GAGVSQSPSNKVTEKGKDVELRCDPISGHTALYWYRQSLGQGLEFLIYFQGNSAPDKSGLPSDRFSAERTGGSVSTLTIQRTQQEDSAVYLCASSIDTGAEQYFGPGTRLTVT.